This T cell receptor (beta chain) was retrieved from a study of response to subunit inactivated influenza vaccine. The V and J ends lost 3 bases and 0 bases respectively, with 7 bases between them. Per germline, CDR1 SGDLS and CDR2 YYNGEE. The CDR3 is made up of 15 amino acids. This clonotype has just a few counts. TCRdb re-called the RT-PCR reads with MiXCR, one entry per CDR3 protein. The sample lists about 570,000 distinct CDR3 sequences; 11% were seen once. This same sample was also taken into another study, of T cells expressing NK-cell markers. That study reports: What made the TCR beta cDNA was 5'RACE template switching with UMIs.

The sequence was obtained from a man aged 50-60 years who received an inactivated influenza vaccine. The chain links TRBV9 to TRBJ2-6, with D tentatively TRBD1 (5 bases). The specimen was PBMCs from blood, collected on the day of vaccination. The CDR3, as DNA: TGTGCCAGCAGCGGAACAGGCTCTGGGGCCAACGTCCTGACTTTC. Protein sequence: CASSGTGSGANVLTF.